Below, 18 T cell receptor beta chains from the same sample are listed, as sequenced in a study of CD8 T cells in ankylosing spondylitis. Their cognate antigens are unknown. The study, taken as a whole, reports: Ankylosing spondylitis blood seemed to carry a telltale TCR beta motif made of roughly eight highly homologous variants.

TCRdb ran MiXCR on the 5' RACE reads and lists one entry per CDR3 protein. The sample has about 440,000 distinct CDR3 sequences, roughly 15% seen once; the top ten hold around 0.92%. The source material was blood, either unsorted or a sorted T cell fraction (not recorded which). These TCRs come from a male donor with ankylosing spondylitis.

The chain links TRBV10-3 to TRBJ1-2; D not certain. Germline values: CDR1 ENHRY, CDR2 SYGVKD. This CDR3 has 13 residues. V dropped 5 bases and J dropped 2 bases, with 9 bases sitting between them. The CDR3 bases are TGTGCCATCAGTTCGACGGAAAACTATGGCTACACCTTC. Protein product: CAISSTENYGYTF.

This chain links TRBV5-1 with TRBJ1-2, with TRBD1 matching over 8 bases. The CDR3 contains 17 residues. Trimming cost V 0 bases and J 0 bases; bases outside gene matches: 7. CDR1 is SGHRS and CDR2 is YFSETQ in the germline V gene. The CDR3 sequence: CASSLDRGTAANYGYTF. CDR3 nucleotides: TGCGCCAGCAGCTTGGACAGGGGGACTGCCGCTAACTATGGCTACACCTTC.

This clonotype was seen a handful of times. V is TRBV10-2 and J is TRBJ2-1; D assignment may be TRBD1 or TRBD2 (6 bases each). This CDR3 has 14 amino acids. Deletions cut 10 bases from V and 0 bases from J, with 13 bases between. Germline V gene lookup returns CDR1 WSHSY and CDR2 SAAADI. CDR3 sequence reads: CAIRGGNSYNEQFF. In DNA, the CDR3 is TGCGCCATCAGGGGCGGGAACTCCTACAATGAGCAGTTCTTC.

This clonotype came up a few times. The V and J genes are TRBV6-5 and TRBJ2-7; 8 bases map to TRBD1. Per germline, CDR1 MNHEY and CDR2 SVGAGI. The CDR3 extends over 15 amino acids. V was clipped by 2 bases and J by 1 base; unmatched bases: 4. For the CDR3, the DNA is TGTGCCAGCAGTTACCCCCGGACAGGGTCCTACGAGCAGTACTTC. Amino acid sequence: CASSYPRTGSYEQYF.

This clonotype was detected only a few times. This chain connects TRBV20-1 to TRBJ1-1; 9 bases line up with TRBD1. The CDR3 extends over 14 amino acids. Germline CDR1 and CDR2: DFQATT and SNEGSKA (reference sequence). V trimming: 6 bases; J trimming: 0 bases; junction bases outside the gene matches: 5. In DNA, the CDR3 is TGCAGTGCAACCCGGGACAGGGTGAACACTGAAGCTTTCTTT. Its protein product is CSATRDRVNTEAFF.

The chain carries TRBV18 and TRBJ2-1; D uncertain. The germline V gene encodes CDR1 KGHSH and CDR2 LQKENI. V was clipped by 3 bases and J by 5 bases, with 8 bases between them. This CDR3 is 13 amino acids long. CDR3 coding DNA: TGTGCCAGCTCACCGACCCAGCACAATGAGCAGTTCTTC. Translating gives CASSPTQHNEQFF.

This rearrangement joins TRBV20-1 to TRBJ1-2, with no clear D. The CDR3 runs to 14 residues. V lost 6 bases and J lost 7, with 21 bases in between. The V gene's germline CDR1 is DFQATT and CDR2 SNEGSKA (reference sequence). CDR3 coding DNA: TGCAGTGCAACCCCGACGGAGGATCATTCTGGCTACACCTTC. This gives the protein CSATPTEDHSGYTF.

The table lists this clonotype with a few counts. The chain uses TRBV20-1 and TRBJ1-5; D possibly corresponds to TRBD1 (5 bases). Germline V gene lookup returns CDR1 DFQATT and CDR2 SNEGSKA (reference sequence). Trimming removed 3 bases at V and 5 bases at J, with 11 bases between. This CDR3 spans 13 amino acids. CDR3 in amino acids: CSASIGGDQPQHF. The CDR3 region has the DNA TGCAGTGCTAGTATCGGGGGGGATCAGCCCCAGCATTTT.

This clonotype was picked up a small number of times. CDR3 nucleotide sequence: TGCGCCAGCAGCTGGGGACTGACGTCGGGGGGAGATACGCAGTATTTT. This codes for CASSWGLTSGGDTQYF. The rearrangement links TRBV5-1 to TRBJ2-3; TRBD2 agrees at 7 bases. Unmatched junction bases numbered 12, after V lost 3 bases and J lost 5 bases. The CDR3 spans 16 residues. The germline V gene encodes CDR1 SGHRS and CDR2 YFSETQ. Using reference TRBV5-1 and TRBJ2-3 for the parts outside the CDR3, the full variable domain is KAGVTQTPRYLIKTRGQQVTLSCSPISGHRSVSWYQQTPGQGLQFLFEYFSETQRNKGNFPGRFSGRQFSNSRSEMNVSTLELGDSALYLCASSWGLTSGGDTQYFGPGTRLTVL.

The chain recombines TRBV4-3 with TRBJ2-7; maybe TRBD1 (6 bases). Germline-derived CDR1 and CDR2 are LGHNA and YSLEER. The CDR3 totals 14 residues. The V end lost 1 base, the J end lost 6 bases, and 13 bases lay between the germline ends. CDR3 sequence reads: CASSQGNRVSEQYF. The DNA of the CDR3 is TGCGCCAGCAGCCAAGGAAACAGGGTGAGCGAGCAGTACTTC.

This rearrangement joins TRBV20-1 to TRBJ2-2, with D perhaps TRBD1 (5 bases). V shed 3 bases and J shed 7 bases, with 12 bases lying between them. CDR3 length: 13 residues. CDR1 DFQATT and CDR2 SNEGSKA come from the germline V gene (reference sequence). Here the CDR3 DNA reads TGCAGTGCTAGGTGGCAGGGTGGCGGGGAGCTGTTTTTT. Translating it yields CSARWQGGGELFF.

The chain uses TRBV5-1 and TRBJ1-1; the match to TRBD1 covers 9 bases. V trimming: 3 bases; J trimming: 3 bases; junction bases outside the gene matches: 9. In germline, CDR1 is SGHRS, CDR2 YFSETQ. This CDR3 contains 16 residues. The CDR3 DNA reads TGCGCCAGCAGCTGGGGTTTAGGGACAGGGTACACTGAAGCTTTCTTT. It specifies CASSWGLGTGYTEAFF.

The CDR3 DNA is TGTGCCAGCAGCGAGGACAGGGGGCTCGAGCAGTACTTC. It specifies CASSEDRGLEQYF. V and J are TRBV7-8 and TRBJ2-7, with 11 bases aligning to TRBD1. V was pared by 5 bases and J by 6 bases, with 3 bases of the junction left unmatched. The germline gives CDR1 SGHVS, CDR2 FQNEAQ. The CDR3 has 13 residues.

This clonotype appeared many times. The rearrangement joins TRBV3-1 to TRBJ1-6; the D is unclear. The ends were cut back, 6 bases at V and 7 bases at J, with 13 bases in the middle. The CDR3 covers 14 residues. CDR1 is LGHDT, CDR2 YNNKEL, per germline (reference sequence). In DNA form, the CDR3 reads TGTGCCAGCAGGCGCGGAGGGTACAATTCACCCCTCCACTTT. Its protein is CASRRGGYNSPLHF.

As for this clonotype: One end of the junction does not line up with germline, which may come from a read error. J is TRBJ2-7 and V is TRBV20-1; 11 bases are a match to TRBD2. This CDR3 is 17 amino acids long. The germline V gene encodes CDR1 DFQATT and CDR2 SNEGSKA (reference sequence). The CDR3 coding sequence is TGCAGTGCTAGATCCCCGACCACTAGCGGGAGCTCCTACGAGCAGTGCTTC. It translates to CSARSPTTSGSSYEQCF.

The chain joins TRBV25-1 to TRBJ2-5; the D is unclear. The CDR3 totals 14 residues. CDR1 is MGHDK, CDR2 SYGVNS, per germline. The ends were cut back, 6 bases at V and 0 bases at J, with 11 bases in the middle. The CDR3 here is CASRKSSNQETQYF. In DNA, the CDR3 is TGTGCCAGCAGGAAGAGCAGCAACCAAGAGACCCAGTACTTC.

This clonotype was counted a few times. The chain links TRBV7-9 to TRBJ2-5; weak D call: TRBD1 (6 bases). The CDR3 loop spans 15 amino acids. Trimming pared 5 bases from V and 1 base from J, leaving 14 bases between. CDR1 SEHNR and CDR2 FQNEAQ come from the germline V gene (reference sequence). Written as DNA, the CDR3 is TGTGCCAGCAGCGTAAACACAGGGATCCAAGAGACCCAGTACTTC. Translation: CASSVNTGIQETQYF.

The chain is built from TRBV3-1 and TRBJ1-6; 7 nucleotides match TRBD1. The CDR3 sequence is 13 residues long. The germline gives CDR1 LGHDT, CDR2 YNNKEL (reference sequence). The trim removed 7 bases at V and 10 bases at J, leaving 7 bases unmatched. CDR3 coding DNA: TGTGCCAGCACTTCGACAGGGAACTCACCCCTCCACTTT. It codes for CASTSTGNSPLHF.